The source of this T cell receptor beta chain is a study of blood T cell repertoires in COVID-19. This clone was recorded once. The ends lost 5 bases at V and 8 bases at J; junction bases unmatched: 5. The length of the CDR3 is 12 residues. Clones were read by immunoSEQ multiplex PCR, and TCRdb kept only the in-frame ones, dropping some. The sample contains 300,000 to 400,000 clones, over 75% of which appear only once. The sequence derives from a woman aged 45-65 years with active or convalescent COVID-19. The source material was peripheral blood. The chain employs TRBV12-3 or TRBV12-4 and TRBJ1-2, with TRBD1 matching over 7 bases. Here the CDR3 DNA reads TGTGCCAGCAGTGACAGGGATCGGGGCTACACCTTC. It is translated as CASSDRDRGYTF.